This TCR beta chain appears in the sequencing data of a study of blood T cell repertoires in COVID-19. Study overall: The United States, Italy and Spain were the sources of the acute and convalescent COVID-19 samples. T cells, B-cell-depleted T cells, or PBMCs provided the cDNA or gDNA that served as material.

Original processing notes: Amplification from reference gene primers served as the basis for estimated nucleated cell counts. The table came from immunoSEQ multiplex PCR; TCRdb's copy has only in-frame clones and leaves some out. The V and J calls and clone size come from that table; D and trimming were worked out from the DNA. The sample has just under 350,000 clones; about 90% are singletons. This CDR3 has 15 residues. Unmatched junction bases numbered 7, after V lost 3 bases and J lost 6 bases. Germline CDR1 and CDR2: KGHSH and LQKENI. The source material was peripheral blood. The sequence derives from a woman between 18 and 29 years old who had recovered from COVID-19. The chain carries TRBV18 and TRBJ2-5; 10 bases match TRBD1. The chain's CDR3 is CASSPELGQGKTQYF. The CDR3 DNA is TGTGCCAGCTCACCCGAGTTGGGACAGGGGAAGACCCAGTACTTC.